The next 30 T cell receptor beta chains were all read from a single sample in a study of cytomegalovirus exposure and HLA in healthy donors. The PCR contained 60 Vbeta and 13 Jbeta primers. Data came from immunoSEQ multiplex PCR; TCRdb stores just in-frame clones and leaves some out. In all, the sample yields roughly 62,000 clones. Sequences were obtained from PBMCs. The receptors here all came from a woman aged 18-29 years in good health and CMV-seronegative.

The V and J genes are TRBV5-1 and TRBJ2-2; D perhaps matches TRBD2 (6 bases). CDR3 length: 16 residues. Trimming stripped 6 bases from V and 6 bases from J, with 21 bases between. The germline CDR1 and CDR2 sequences are SGHRS and YFSETQ. This CDR3 is CASTNFAGLNAGELFF. CDR3 nucleotide sequence: TGCGCCAGCACCAATTTCGCGGGACTCAACGCCGGGGAGCTGTTTTTT.

This chain connects TRBV5-1 to TRBJ1-1, with TRBD1 matching over 9 bases. CDR1 is SGHRS and CDR2 is YFSETQ in the germline V gene. With V trimmed by 2 bases and J by 2 bases, 7 bases remained unmatched. The CDR3 has 16 residues. The CDR3 DNA sequence: TGCGCCAGCAGCTTTCAAAAGACAGGGGGAAACACTGAAGCTTTCTTT. The encoded protein is CASSFQKTGGNTEAFF.

V and J are TRBV20-1 and TRBJ1-1; D not resolved. V dropped 6 bases and J dropped 3 bases, with 8 bases sitting between them. There are 11 residues in the CDR3. Per germline, CDR1 DFQATT and CDR2 SNEGSKA (reference sequence). The CDR3 DNA follows: TGCAGTGCCCGCGGCGACACTGAAGCTTTCTTT. The encoded protein is CSARGDTEAFF.

The rearrangement uses TRBV5-1 and TRBJ2-7; D is undetermined. Trimming pared 1 base from V and 1 base from J, leaving 3 bases between. The CDR3 covers 12 residues. Germline loops: CDR1 SGHRS, CDR2 YFSETQ. The CDR3 nucleotides are TGCGCCAGCAGCTTGTCATCCTACGAGCAGTACTTC. Its protein product is CASSLSSYEQYF. Based on the CDR3 plus reference TRBV5-1 and TRBJ2-7, the full variable domain is KAGVTQTPRYLIKTRGQQVTLSCSPISGHRSVSWYQQTPGQGLQFLFEYFSETQRNKGNFPGRFSGRQFSNSRSEMNVSTLELGDSALYLCASSLSSYEQYFGPGTRLTVT.

The rearrangement links TRBV11-2 to TRBJ2-7, with 10 bases matching TRBD2. Germline lookup yields CDR1 SGHAT and CDR2 FQNNGV. V dropped 4 bases and J dropped 3; count of bases not matched to a gene: 6. CDR3 length equals 15 residues. CDR3: CASSSGTSEGYEQYF. CDR3 in DNA: TGTGCCAGCAGCTCCGGGACTAGCGAGGGCTACGAGCAGTACTTC.

The chain carries TRBV19 and TRBJ1-5; TRBD1 matches at 9 bases. This CDR3 is 15 amino acids long. Germline CDR1 LNHDA, CDR2 SQIVND (reference sequence). After removal of 8 bases from V and 5 bases from J, the junction contained 10 bases not matched to a gene. The CDR3 sequence: CASHPSDRGDQPQHF. The CDR3 region has the DNA TGTGCCAGTCACCCCTCGGACAGGGGTGATCAGCCCCAGCATTTT. Looking up the rest from reference TRBV19 and TRBJ1-5 gives the full variable domain: DGGITQSPKYLFRKEGQNVTLSCEQNLNHDAMYWYRQDPGQGLRLIYYSQIVNDFQKGDIAEGYSVSREKKESFPLTVTSAQKNPTAFYLCASHPSDRGDQPQHFGDGTRLSIL.

The rearrangement uses TRBV5-1 and TRBJ2-3; D is ambiguous. The CDR3 is made up of 13 amino acids. V lost 5 bases and J 8 bases, leaving 15 bases between the germline ends. Germline V lookup: CDR1 SGHRS, CDR2 YFSETQ. CDR3 bases: TGCGCCAGCAGGAACGACCGGGTGGGTACGCAGTATTTT. Protein sequence: CASRNDRVGTQYF.

The rearrangement joins TRBV7-2 to TRBJ2-7; 13 positions match TRBD2. The V segment lost 5 bases and the J segment 1 base; nucleotides outside the gene matches: 8. Germline CDR1 is SGHTA and CDR2 is FQGNSA. The CDR3 is made up of 17 amino acids. In DNA, the CDR3 is TGTGCCAGCAGCGCGGGACTAGCGGGACAAAATTCCTACGAGCAGTACTTC. Its protein product is CASSAGLAGQNSYEQYF. The whole variable domain, remainder taken from reference TRBV7-2 and TRBJ2-7, is GAGVSQSPSNKVTEKGKDVELRCDPISGHTALYWYRQSLGQGLEFLIYFQGNSAPDKSGLPSDRFSAERTGGSVSTLTIQRTQQEDSAVYLCASSAGLAGQNSYEQYFGPGTRLTVT.

V and J are TRBV6-5 and TRBJ1-5; TRBD1 is a possible D gene (6 bases). V was pared by 0 bases and J by 1 base, with 7 bases between. Germline CDR1 and CDR2: MNHEY and SVGAGI. The CDR3 totals 15 residues. CDR3 nucleotide sequence: TGTGCCAGCAGTTACTCGCAGGGGAGCAATCAGCCCCAGCATTTT. Translated: CASSYSQGSNQPQHF.

The chain recombines TRBV6-5 with TRBJ1-3; D call uncertain. The ends were cut back, 8 bases at V and 0 bases at J, with 8 bases in the middle. The CDR3 length is 13 residues. Germline CDR1 is MNHEY and CDR2 is SVGAGI. The CDR3 DNA is TGTGCCAGCGGACGGGGCTCTGGAAACACCATATATTTT. It encodes CASGRGSGNTIYF.

The chain recombines TRBV7-6 with TRBJ2-5, with D possibly being TRBD2 (6 bases). Germline lookup yields CDR1 SGHVS and CDR2 FNYEAQ. The germline V and J ends were trimmed by 8 bases and 5 bases, with 18 bases remaining between them. The CDR3 consists of 14 residues. The CDR3 spells CASRAIGDSETQYF. The CDR3 bases are TGTGCCAGCCGTGCGATAGGGGACTCCGAGACCCAGTACTTC.

V is TRBV7-9 and J is TRBJ1-1, with TRBD1 as a possible D gene (5 bases). Trimming removed 2 bases from V and 4 bases from J, with 8 bases in between. Germline CDR1 is SEHNR and CDR2 is FQNEAQ (reference sequence). The CDR3 is 13 residues long. The CDR3 DNA is TGTGCCAGCAGCTTATCCCAGGGCACTGAAGCTTTCTTT. It encodes CASSLSQGTEAFF.

The genes are TRBV29-1 and TRBJ2-7, with 9 bases that match TRBD1. This CDR3 comprises 13 residues. Germline V gene data show CDR1 as SQVTM and CDR2 as ANQGSEA. V lost 6 bases and J lost 6; bases outside the gene matches: 9. CDR3 sequence: CSVAGQGKREQYF. The CDR3 nucleotides are TGCAGCGTCGCGGGACAGGGTAAACGCGAGCAGTACTTC.

The rearrangement links TRBV19 to TRBJ1-1, with D unclear. V was cut by 5 bases and J by 10 bases, with 17 bases left in between. The CDR3 sequence is 13 residues long. Germline V gene lookup returns CDR1 LNHDA and CDR2 SQIVND (reference sequence). CDR3 in amino acids: CASSLVGGLPAFF. The CDR3 DNA reads as TGTGCCAGTAGTCTCGTCGGTGGGCTACCAGCTTTCTTT.

This chain connects TRBV18 to TRBJ1-5, with 11 bases aligning to TRBD1. Unmatched junction bases numbered 7, after V lost 3 bases and J lost 6 bases. The CDR3 has 16 residues. Germline loops: CDR1 KGHSH, CDR2 LQKENI. The CDR3 DNA is TGTGCCAGCTCACCGTCTACAGGGACAGGGGGTCAGCCCCAGCATTTT. Translation gives CASSPSTGTGGQPQHF.

The V and J genes are TRBV18 and TRBJ1-2; a possible D gene is TRBD1 (6 bases). Germline CDR1 KGHSH, CDR2 LQKENI. CDR3 length: 12 amino acids. The V end lost 4 bases, the J end lost 4 bases, and 7 bases lay between the germline ends. This chain's CDR3 is CASSRDTYGYTF. Written as DNA, the CDR3 is TGTGCCAGCTCACGGGACACCTATGGCTACACCTTC.

J is TRBJ1-3 and V is TRBV5-6; unclear D gene. The CDR3 covers 12 residues. Trimming took off 2 bases at V and 6 bases at J, with 6 bases between the two ends. Germline assignment: CDR1 SGHDT and CDR2 YYEEEE. CDR3: CASSFQANTIYF. The CDR3 nucleotides are TGTGCCAGCAGCTTCCAGGCAAACACCATATATTTT. Full variable domain (missing parts from reference TRBV5-6 and TRBJ1-3): DAGVTQSPTHLIKTRGQQVTLRCSPKSGHDTVSWYQQALGQGPQFIFQYYEEEERQRGNFPDRFSGHQFPNYSSELNVNALLLGDSALYLCASSFQANTIYFGEGSWLTVV.

The gene calls are TRBV7-6 and TRBJ2-7, with 9 bases identical to TRBD1. The V segment lost 3 bases and the J segment 3 bases; nucleotides outside the gene matches: 3. CDR3 length: 14 residues. The germline gives CDR1 SGHVS, CDR2 FNYEAQ. CDR3 coding DNA: TGTGCCAGCAGCTTGGGGACAGGGTTCTACGAGCAGTACTTC. It codes for CASSLGTGFYEQYF.

The chain is built from TRBV19 and TRBJ1-2; 7 nucleotides agree with TRBD1. V lost 4 bases, J lost 4 bases, and 0 bases stayed unmatched. The CDR3 length is 12 residues. Germline lookup yields CDR1 LNHDA and CDR2 SQIVND (reference sequence). Here the CDR3 DNA reads TGTGCCAGTAGTAGGGACAGCTATGGCTACACCTTC. Translated: CASSRDSYGYTF.

V is TRBV6-4 and J is TRBJ1-1, with D unclear. V was pared by 6 bases and J by 3 bases, with 11 bases between. CDR3 length: 13 amino acids. The germline CDR1 and CDR2 sequences are MRHNA and SNTAGT. The DNA of the CDR3 is TGTGCCAGCAGCCGGGAGATACACACTGAAGCTTTCTTT. Protein: CASSREIHTEAFF.

The V and J genes are TRBV6-5 and TRBJ2-1, with D possibly matching TRBD2 (5 bases). V was cut by 2 bases and J by 3 bases, with 8 bases left in between. CDR3 length: 14 amino acids. CDR1 and CDR2 (germline): MNHEY, SVGAGI. The CDR3 region is CASSYLGLYNEQFF. The CDR3 DNA reads as TGTGCCAGCAGTTACCTCGGACTCTACAATGAGCAGTTCTTC.

The J gene is TRBJ1-6, the V gene TRBV27; TRBD1 might be the D (6 bases). This CDR3 region has 13 residues. V lost 5 bases and J 8 bases, leaving 10 bases between the germline ends. The germline V gene has CDR1 MNHEY and CDR2 SMNVEV (reference sequence). CDR3 sequence reads: CASSEGGDSPLHF. DNA of the CDR3: TGTGCCAGCAGTGAAGGGGGGGATTCACCCCTCCACTTT.

The rearrangement uses TRBV10-3 and TRBJ2-7; the match to TRBD2 covers 7 bases. CDR1 and CDR2 from the germline V gene are ENHRY and SYGVKD. This CDR3 is built from 15 residues. After removal of 3 bases from V and 0 bases from J, the junction contained 5 bases not matched to a gene. The CDR3 DNA reads TGTGCCATCAGTGATGGGCTAGCGGTCTCCTACGAGCAGTACTTC. Its protein is CAISDGLAVSYEQYF.

CDR3 bases: TGCGCCAGCAGCTTACAGGTTCAAGAGACCCAGTACTTC. As protein: CASSLQVQETQYF. This sequence joins TRBV5-1 and TRBJ2-5, with D perhaps matching TRBD1 (5 bases). From germline, CDR1 is SGHRS and CDR2 YFSETQ. CDR3 size: 13 residues. V shed 2 bases and J shed 2 bases, with 7 bases lying between them.

This sequence joins TRBV19 and TRBJ1-3; D not resolved. The V gene lost 3 bases and the J gene lost 3 bases, with 12 bases spanning the gap. The CDR3 runs to 15 residues. From germline, CDR1 is LNHDA and CDR2 SQIVND (reference sequence). CDR3 protein: CASSILISNGNTIYF. In DNA, the CDR3 is TGTGCCAGTAGTATTCTCATCAGTAATGGAAACACCATATATTTT.

This chain joins TRBV15 and TRBJ1-2; TRBD1 aligns across 8 bases. The V gene's germline CDR1 is LNHNV and CDR2 YYDKDF (reference sequence). This CDR3 comprises 13 residues. Trimming at V came to 8 bases and at J to 2 bases, leaving 4 bases not matched to a gene. Here the CDR3 reads CATARDRNYGYTF. The CDR3 nucleotides are TGTGCCACCGCCCGGGACAGGAACTATGGCTACACCTTC.

This chain uses TRBV25-1 with TRBJ2-1; D remains unclear. Trimming removed 10 bases at V and 0 bases at J, with 25 bases between. Germline CDR1 and CDR2: MGHDK and SYGVNS. CDR3 length equals 18 residues. The CDR3 sequence is CATTVPFVILSSYNEQFF. The CDR3 nucleotides read TGTGCCACTACCGTCCCCTTTGTAATACTGAGCTCCTACAATGAGCAGTTCTTC.

The rearrangement joins TRBV29-1 to TRBJ2-1; TRBD2 matches at 8 bases. Germline V gene data show CDR1 as SQVTM and CDR2 as ANQGSEA. This CDR3 has 11 amino acids. V lost 3 bases, J lost 10 bases, and 2 bases stayed unmatched. CDR3 sequence reads: CSVDVAGEQFF. The CDR3 DNA is TGCAGCGTTGACGTAGCGGGAGAGCAGTTCTTC.

This chain links TRBV2 with TRBJ1-6; 10 bases are a match to TRBD1. This CDR3 contains 14 residues. The germline V gene has CDR1 SNHLY and CDR2 FYNNEI. Trimming at V came to 7 bases and at J to 7 bases, leaving 4 bases not matched to a gene. This chain's CDR3 is CASKGDRGNSPLHF. CDR3 DNA: TGTGCCAGCAAAGGGGACAGGGGCAATTCACCCCTCCACTTT.

The V call is TRBV5-1, the J call TRBJ2-1; D call uncertain. The CDR3 has 14 residues. V dropped 0 bases and J dropped 3 bases, with 7 bases sitting between them. Germline assignment: CDR1 SGHRS and CDR2 YFSETQ. This CDR3 is CASSLGPYYNEQFF. CDR3 bases: TGCGCCAGCAGCTTGGGGCCGTACTACAATGAGCAGTTCTTC.